This note documents a single TCR beta chain sequence. Antigen: not known. V lost 3 bases and J 0 bases, leaving 18 bases between the germline ends. Germline values: CDR1 SGHKS, CDR2 YYEKEE (reference sequence). The CDR3 runs to 17 residues. The data belong to a study of T cells in Graves' hyperthyroidism and ophthalmopathy. General study points: In the blood, most expanded thyroid clonotypes above 0.001 appeared as well.

The source material, RNA transcripts, was used to amplify TCR beta CDR3 regions. Carried out on the TCR CDR3, a first-round RT-PCR used the HTBI primer set. TCRdb itself ran the multiplex PCR reads through MiXCR, one entry per CDR3 protein. The sample shows approximately 430,000 distinct CDR3 sequences, about 15% of them seen only once. The sequencing input was blood. The clonotype comes from a man younger than 35 with Graves' ophthalmopathy. This chain connects TRBV5-5 to TRBJ1-2; no firm D call. In DNA form, the CDR3 reads TGTGCCAGCAGCTCCTTGGCGGGAGGCCCCTCTAACTATGGCTACACCTTC. This sequence encodes CASSSLAGGPSNYGYTF.